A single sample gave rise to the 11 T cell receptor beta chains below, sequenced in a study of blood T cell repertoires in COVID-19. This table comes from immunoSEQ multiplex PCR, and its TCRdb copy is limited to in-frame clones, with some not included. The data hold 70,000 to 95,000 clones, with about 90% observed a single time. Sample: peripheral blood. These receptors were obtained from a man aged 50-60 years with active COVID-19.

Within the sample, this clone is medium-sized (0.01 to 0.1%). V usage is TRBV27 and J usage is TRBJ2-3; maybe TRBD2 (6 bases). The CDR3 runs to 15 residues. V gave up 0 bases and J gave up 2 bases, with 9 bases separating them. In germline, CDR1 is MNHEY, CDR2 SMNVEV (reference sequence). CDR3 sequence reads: CASSLSAGITDTQYF. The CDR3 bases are TGTGCCAGCAGTTTATCGGCGGGAATCACAGATACGCAGTATTTT.

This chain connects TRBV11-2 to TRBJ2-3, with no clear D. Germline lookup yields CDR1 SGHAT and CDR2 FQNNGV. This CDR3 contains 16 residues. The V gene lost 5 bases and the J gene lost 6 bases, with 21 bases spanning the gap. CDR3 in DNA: TGTGCCAGCAGCCCCAGACTCCAGAGACTGAGGGATACGCAGTATTTT. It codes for CASSPRLQRLRDTQYF.

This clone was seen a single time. CDR3 loop: CASSPGQGSVGYTF. The CDR3 DNA follows: TGCGCCAGCAGCCCGGGACAGGGGTCGGTCGGCTACACCTTC. The chain uses TRBV5-1 and TRBJ1-2, with 10 bases matching TRBD1. The V and J ends lost 4 bases and 8 bases, in that order; junction bases with no gene match: 8. CDR1 and CDR2 (germline): SGHRS, YFSETQ. CDR3 length: 14 amino acids.

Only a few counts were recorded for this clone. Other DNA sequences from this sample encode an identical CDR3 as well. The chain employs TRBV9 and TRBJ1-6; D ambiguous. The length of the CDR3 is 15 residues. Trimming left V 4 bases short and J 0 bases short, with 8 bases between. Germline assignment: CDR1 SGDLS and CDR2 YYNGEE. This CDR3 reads CASSSGDSYNSPLHF. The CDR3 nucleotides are TGTGCCAGCAGCTCTGGAGACTCCTATAATTCACCCCTCCACTTT.

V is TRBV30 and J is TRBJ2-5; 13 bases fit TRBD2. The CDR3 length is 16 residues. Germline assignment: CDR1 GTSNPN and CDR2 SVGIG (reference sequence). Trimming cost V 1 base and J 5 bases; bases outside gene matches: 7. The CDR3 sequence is CAWSELAGGPGETQYF. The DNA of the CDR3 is TGTGCCTGGAGTGAACTAGCGGGAGGGCCAGGGGAGACCCAGTACTTC.

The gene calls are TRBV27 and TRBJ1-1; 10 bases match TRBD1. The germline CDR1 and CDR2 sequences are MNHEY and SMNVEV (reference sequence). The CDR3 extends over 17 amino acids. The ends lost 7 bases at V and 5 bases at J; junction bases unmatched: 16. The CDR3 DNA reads TGTGCCAGCACCCGTTCGGGTCGGGACAGGGGAGGAACTGAAGCTTTCTTT. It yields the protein CASTRSGRDRGGTEAFF.

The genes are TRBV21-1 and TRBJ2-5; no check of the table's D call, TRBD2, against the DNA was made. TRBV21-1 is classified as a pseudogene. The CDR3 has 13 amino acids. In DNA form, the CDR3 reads TGTGCCAGCCGGTACCCCTCCGCGGAGACCCAGTACTTC. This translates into CASRYPSAETQYF.

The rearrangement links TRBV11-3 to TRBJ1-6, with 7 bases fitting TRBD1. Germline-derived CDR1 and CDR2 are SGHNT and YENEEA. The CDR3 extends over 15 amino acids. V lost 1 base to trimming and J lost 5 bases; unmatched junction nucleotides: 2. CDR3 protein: CASSLGQGDNSPLHF. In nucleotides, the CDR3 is TGTGCCAGCAGCTTAGGACAGGGCGATAATTCACCCCTCCACTTT.

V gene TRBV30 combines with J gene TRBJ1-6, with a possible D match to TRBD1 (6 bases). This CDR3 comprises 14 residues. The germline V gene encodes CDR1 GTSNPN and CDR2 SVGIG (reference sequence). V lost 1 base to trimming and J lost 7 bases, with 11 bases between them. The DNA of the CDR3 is TGTGCCTGGAGTGAGTGGACAGTAAATTCACCCCTCCACTTT. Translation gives CAWSEWTVNSPLHF.

CDR3 sequence (DNA): TGCGCCAGCAGCCGCAGACAGGAGAATTACGAGCAGTACTTC. The encoded protein is CASSRRQENYEQYF. V usage is TRBV4-3 and J usage is TRBJ2-7; D might be TRBD1 (6 bases). V lost 4 bases and J lost 4, with 14 bases in between. CDR1 is LGHNA, CDR2 YSLEER, per germline. This CDR3 region has 14 residues.

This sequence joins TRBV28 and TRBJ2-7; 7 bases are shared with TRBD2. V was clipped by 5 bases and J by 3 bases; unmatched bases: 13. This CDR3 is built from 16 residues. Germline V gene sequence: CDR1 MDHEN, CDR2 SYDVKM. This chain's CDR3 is CASSVTSIASRYEQYF. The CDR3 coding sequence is TGTGCCAGCAGTGTGACTAGCATAGCGAGCCGCTACGAGCAGTACTTC.